A selection of T cell receptor beta chains follows, all from one sample in a study of T cells in Graves' hyperthyroidism and ophthalmopathy. TCRdb re-derived calls from the multiplex PCR reads in MiXCR, one entry per CDR3 protein. The table shows some 200,000 distinct CDR3 sequences, with less than 20% occurring only once. Sequenced input: blood. Source of these receptors: a woman in her forties or fifties with Graves' hyperthyroidism. CDR3s include the opening cysteine and the closing phenylalanine or tryptophan. A D gene is named only where the DNA matches it firmly. Some rows mark clone size as missing; the rest say once, few, many or name a class of expanded clone.

-,TRBJ1-5,TRBV4-1,many,CASSSRHGQFSNQPQHF,TGCGCCAGCAGCTCCCGACATGGACAGTTTAGCAATCAGCCCCAGCATTTT
-,TRBJ2-6,TRBV27,few,CASSSPISSGANVLTF,TGTGCCAGCAGTTCGCCTATCAGCTCTGGGGCCAACGTCCTGACTTTC
-,TRBJ2-7,TRBV12-5,-,CASGSGRTTYEQYF,TGTGCTAGTGGTTCCGGACGAACTACCTACGAGCAGTACTTC
TRBD2,TRBJ2-3,TRBV5-1,many,CASSLEGLAGADTQYF,TGCGCCAGCAGCTTGGAAGGACTAGCGGGAGCAGATACGCAGTATTTT
-,TRBJ1-2,TRBV6-1,many,CASSERPAPNYGYTF,TGTGCCAGCAGTGAAAGGCCAGCTCCTAACTATGGCTACACCTTC
TRBD1,TRBJ2-5,TRBV27,-,CASSLLDRGFQETQYF,TGTGCCAGCAGTTTATTAGACAGGGGATTCCAAGAGACCCAGTACTTC
-,TRBJ1-1,TRBV9,-,CASSARGGNTEAFF,TGTGCCAGCAGCGCCCGAGGGGGGAACACTGAAGCTTTCTTT
TRBD1,TRBJ1-2,TRBV2,few,CASRGQGARKGYTF,TGTGCCAGCAGGGGACAGGGGGCTCGAAAAGGCTACACCTTC
-,TRBJ1-2,TRBV3-1,few,CASSHRDRPKNGYTF,TGTGCCAGCAGCCACCGGGACCGCCCAAAGAATGGCTACACCTTC
-,TRBJ2-5,TRBV20-1,-,CSADEGGLETQYF,TGCAGTGCTGACGAGGGGGGCCTGGAGACCCAGTACTTC
TRBD1,TRBJ2-7,TRBV7-9,few,CASSLGWDREGEQYF,TGTGCCAGCAGCTTAGGTTGGGACAGGGAAGGCGAGCAGTACTTC
-,TRBJ1-2,TRBV28,once,CASSLLREIYGYTF,TGTGCCAGCAGTTTACTCCGGGAAATCTATGGCTACACCTTC
-,TRBJ2-7,TRBV3-1,many,CASSQAPGQAYEQYF,TGTGCCAGCAGCCAAGCCCCGGGACAAGCCTACGAGCAGTACTTC
-,TRBJ2-5,TRBV6-5,many,CASSYGQDQETQYF,TGTGCCAGCAGTTACGGGCAGGATCAAGAGACCCAGTACTTC
TRBD1,TRBJ1-5,TRBV30,many,CAWSGQGVQPQHF,TGTGCCTGGAGTGGACAGGGGGTCCAGCCCCAGCATTTT
TRBD2,TRBJ2-7,TRBV20-1,few,CSAREGAGGPYEQYF,TGCAGTGCTAGGGAGGGAGCGGGAGGGCCGTACGAGCAGTACTTC
-,TRBJ2-3,TRBV6-1,many,CASKIVVGPDTQYF,TGTGCCAGCAAAATCGTGGTCGGCCCAGATACGCAGTATTTT
TRBD1,TRBJ1-4,TRBV12-3/TRBV12-4,many,CASSLRTGASKKLFF,TGTGCCAGCAGTTTAAGGACAGGGGCAAGTAAAAAACTGTTTTTT
-,TRBJ2-1,TRBV6-1,many,CASSEQPHDTEQFF,TGTGCCAGCAGTGAACAGCCACACGATACTGAGCAGTTCTTC
TRBD2,TRBJ2-7,TRBV20-1,few,CSARVAGTSGGLGEQYF,TGCAGTGCTAGAGTTGCCGGGACTAGCGGGGGGCTCGGCGAGCAGTACTTC
-,TRBJ1-5,TRBV19,-,CASSSRQGNQPQHF,TGTGCCAGTAGTTCTCGACAGGGCAATCAGCCCCAGCATTTT
TRBD1,TRBJ1-2,TRBV14,-,CASSQAGGNYGYTF,TGTGCCAGCAGCCAAGCAGGGGGCAACTATGGCTACACCTTC
-,TRBJ1-5,TRBV30,-,CAWSAGENQPQHF,TGTGCCTGGAGTGCTGGGGAGAATCAGCCCCAGCATTTT
-,TRBJ1-1,TRBV12-3/TRBV12-4,many,CASSPRGPTNTEAFF,TGTGCCAGCAGCCCACGGGGACCTACGAACACTGAAGCTTTCTTT
-,TRBJ1-6,TRBV5-1,-,CASSLGGRGNSPLHF,TGCGCCAGCAGCTTGGGGGGCAGGGGTAATTCACCCCTCCACTTT
-,TRBJ1-5,TRBV7-2,few,CASSQGVGGGPQHF,TGTGCCAGCAGCCAAGGGGTGGGCGGAGGGCCCCAGCATTTT
-,TRBJ2-1,TRBV25-1,once,CASSGDRLWRYNEQFF,TGTGCCAGCAGTGGCGACAGGCTATGGCGTTACAATGAGCAGTTCTTC
-,TRBJ2-3,TRBV11-2,many,CASSLRQSTDTQYF,TGTGCCAGCAGCTTAAGGCAGAGCACAGATACGCAGTATTTT
-,TRBJ1-5,TRBV4-1,-,CASCQEGKPHQPQHF,TGCGCCAGCTGCCAAGAGGGAAAGCCCCATCAGCCCCAGCATTTT
TRBD1,TRBJ2-7,TRBV6-1,-,CASTSGQGSYEQYF,TGTGCCAGCACCTCCGGACAGGGATCCTACGAGCAGTACTTC
TRBD1,TRBJ2-3,TRBV20-1,few,CSAHRGQADTQYF,TGCAGTGCCCACAGGGGGCAGGCAGATACGCAGTATTTT
-,TRBJ1-2,TRBV6-6,-,CASSYSGRAGGYTF,TGTGCCAGCAGTTACTCGGGCAGGGCTGGGGGCTACACCTTC
-,TRBJ2-1,TRBV11-2,-,CASSLVVSGEQFF,TGTGCCAGCAGCTTAGTCGTTTCGGGTGAGCAGTTCTTC
-,TRBJ1-5,TRBV14,few,CASSQWHNQPQHF,TGTGCCAGCAGCCAATGGCACAATCAGCCCCAGCATTTT
TRBD2,TRBJ2-3,TRBV27,many,CASSRRGTSGSTDTQYF,TGTGCCAGCAGTCGCCGCGGGACTAGCGGAAGCACAGATACGCAGTATTTT
-,TRBJ2-5,TRBV14,few,CASSQRATGTQYF,TGTGCCAGCAGCCAACGGGCGACGGGGACCCAGTACTTC
TRBD2,TRBJ2-1,TRBV5-1,many,CASSALGAGAPNEQFF,TGCGCCAGCAGCGCCCTCGGAGCGGGAGCACCCAATGAGCAGTTCTTC
TRBD2,TRBJ2-7,TRBV7-6,-,CASSSKERDYGYEQYF,TGTGCCAGCAGCTCCAAGGAAAGGGACTACGGTTACGAGCAGTACTTC
-,TRBJ1-2,TRBV6-2/TRBV6-3,many,CASSLWSLYGYTF,TGTGCCAGCAGTCTCTGGAGTCTCTATGGCTACACCTTC
-,TRBJ1-1,TRBV7-8,-,CASSSQPLNMNTEAFF,TGTGCCAGCAGCTCCCAACCCCTGAATATGAACACTGAAGCTTTCTTT
-,TRBJ2-4,TRBV11-2,many,CASSFQGPGAKNIQYF,TGTGCCAGCAGCTTTCAGGGGCCGGGGGCCAAAAACATTCAGTACTTC
-,TRBJ2-3,TRBV11-3,many,CASSPVPADTQYF,TGTGCCAGCAGTCCTGTACCGGCAGATACGCAGTATTTT
TRBD1,TRBJ1-4,TRBV9,many,CASSVKDRGYEKLFF,TGTGCCAGCAGCGTGAAGGACAGGGGGTATGAAAAACTGTTTTTT
TRBD2,TRBJ2-1,TRBV20-1,many,CSARDHSREVSYNEQFF,TGCAGTGCTAGAGATCATTCGCGGGAGGTCTCCTACAATGAGCAGTTCTTC
-,TRBJ2-7,TRBV10-3,many,CAINQGRDTDEQYF,TGTGCCATCAACCAAGGCCGGGACACCGACGAGCAGTACTTC
-,TRBJ1-2,TRBV2,many,CASSELAETNYGYTF,TGTGCCAGCAGTGAATTAGCGGAGACTAACTATGGCTACACCTTC
-,TRBJ2-1,TRBV20-1,few,CSAGSPSYEQFF,TGCAGTGCCGGGAGCCCATCCTACGAGCAGTTCTTC
TRBD1,TRBJ1-2,TRBV9,-,CASSVLGQGASDYGYTF,TGTGCCAGCAGCGTTCTCGGACAGGGTGCATCCGACTATGGCTACACCTTC
-,TRBJ1-4,TRBV20-1,few,CSARQGGKLFF,TGCAGTGCTAGACAGGGAGGAAAACTGTTTTTT
-,TRBJ1-5,TRBV5-1,many,CASKVGASGQPQHF,TGCGCCAGCAAGGTGGGGGCATCGGGTCAGCCCCAGCATTTT
TRBD1,TRBJ1-1,TRBV27,-,CASSLLGGHTEAFF,TGTGCCAGCAGTTTACTAGGGGGCCACACTGAAGCTTTCTTT
-,TRBJ2-7,TRBV11-3,many,CASSYLGGEQYF,TGTGCCAGCAGCTACCTCGGGGGCGAGCAGTACTTC
-,TRBJ1-2,TRBV28,-,CASRSGTGIHGYTF,TGTGCCAGCAGAAGTGGGACGGGGATTCATGGCTACACCTTC